These T cell receptor beta chains were read from a single sample in a study of early T cells in non-severe SARS-CoV-2 infection. TCRdb reprocessed the 5' RACE reads via MiXCR and lists one record per CDR3 protein. Among tens of thousands of distinct CDR3 sequences listed, over 12% were seen once. What was sequenced was whole blood. Every receptor here comes from an adult who was a healthcare worker with PCR-confirmed SARS-CoV-2 infection or an uninfected control (not recorded which). Both conserved end residues are part of each CDR3. The D gene is left open where the match is weak. Not every row has a clone size; where given, it reads once, few, many or a size class.

CDR3,DNA,D,J,size,V
CASSFRQMGNSPLHF,TGTGCCAGCAGCTTCCGACAAATGGGTAATTCACCCCTCCACTTT,-,TRBJ1-6,-,TRBV11-1
CAIPGYGANVLTF,TGTGCCATTCCCGGGTACGGGGCCAACGTCCTGACTTTC,-,TRBJ2-6,few,TRBV7-9
CASSTSGSSYEQYF,TGTGCCAGCAGTACCAGCGGGAGCTCCTACGAGCAGTACTTC,TRBD2,TRBJ2-7,many,TRBV6-5
CASSATTSGSIKTQYF,TGTGCCAGCAGTGCAACCACTAGCGGGAGTATCAAGACCCAGTACTTC,TRBD2,TRBJ2-5,many,TRBV12-3/TRBV12-4
CAWSVGRGHQPQHF,TGTGCCTGGAGTGTAGGCAGGGGGCATCAGCCCCAGCATTTT,TRBD1,TRBJ1-5,few,TRBV30
CASSDGQGYSPLHF,TGTGCCAGCAGCGATGGACAGGGTTACTCACCCCTCCACTTT,TRBD1,TRBJ1-6,many,TRBV3-1
CASRTTRFVGELFF,TGCGCCAGCAGAACCACTAGATTCGTCGGGGAGCTGTTTTTT,-,TRBJ2-2,-,TRBV10-2
CASSYGAAGGRNEQFF,TGTGCCAGCAGTTACGGTGCAGCGGGGGGCCGGAATGAGCAGTTCTTC,TRBD2,TRBJ2-1,many,TRBV6-2/TRBV6-3
CASSLGLAGGLGNEQFF,TGTGCCAGCAGCTTAGGCCTAGCGGGAGGGTTGGGCAATGAGCAGTTCTTC,TRBD2,TRBJ2-1,few,TRBV7-8
CSALVASGGYYEQYF,TGCAGTGCCTTGGTGGCTAGCGGGGGGTACTACGAGCAGTACTTC,TRBD2,TRBJ2-7,-,TRBV20-1
CASSFGQGTAGELFF,TGTGCCAGCAGCTTTGGGCAGGGAACGGCCGGGGAGCTGTTTTTT,-,TRBJ2-2,many,TRBV7-9
CASSPPMALGGYTF,TGTGCCAGCAGCCCCCCGATGGCGCTCGGGGGCTACACCTTC,-,TRBJ1-2,many,TRBV5-6
CASSLALYGGEKLFF,TGTGCCAGCAGCTTAGCGCTGTACGGTGGGGAAAAACTGTTTTTT,-,TRBJ1-4,many,TRBV7-8
CSVKTVYEQYF,TGCAGCGTGAAGACAGTCTACGAGCAGTACTTC,-,TRBJ2-7,few,TRBV29-1
CASCSGTSGIGEQFF,TGCGCCAGCTGTTCCGGGACTAGCGGGATCGGTGAGCAGTTCTTC,TRBD2,TRBJ2-1,-,TRBV5-1
CAWARLAGKNEQFF,TGTGCCTGGGCGCGACTAGCGGGGAAAAATGAGCAGTTCTTC,TRBD2,TRBJ2-1,few,TRBV30